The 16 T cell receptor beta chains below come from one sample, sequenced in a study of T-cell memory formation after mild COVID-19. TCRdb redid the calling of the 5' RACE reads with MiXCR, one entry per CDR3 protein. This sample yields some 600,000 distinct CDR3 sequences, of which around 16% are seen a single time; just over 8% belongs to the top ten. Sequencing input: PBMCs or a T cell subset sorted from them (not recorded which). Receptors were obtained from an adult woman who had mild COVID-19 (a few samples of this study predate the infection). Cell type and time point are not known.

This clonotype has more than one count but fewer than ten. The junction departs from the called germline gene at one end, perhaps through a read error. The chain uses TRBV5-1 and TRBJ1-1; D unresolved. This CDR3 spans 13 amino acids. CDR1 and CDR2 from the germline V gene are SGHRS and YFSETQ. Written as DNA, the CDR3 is TGTGCCAGCAGTACTGGGCCGAACACTGAAGCTTTCTTT. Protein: CASSTGPNTEAFF.

CDR3 in DNA: TGCAGTGCTAGGACAGGGGGCATCGGCACTGAAGCTTTCTTT. The encoded protein is CSARTGGIGTEAFF. This chain joins TRBV20-1 and TRBJ1-1, with 10 bases fitting TRBD1. In germline, CDR1 is DFQATT, CDR2 SNEGSKA (reference sequence). CDR3 length: 14 residues. Trimming cost V 3 bases and J 4 bases; bases outside gene matches: 5.

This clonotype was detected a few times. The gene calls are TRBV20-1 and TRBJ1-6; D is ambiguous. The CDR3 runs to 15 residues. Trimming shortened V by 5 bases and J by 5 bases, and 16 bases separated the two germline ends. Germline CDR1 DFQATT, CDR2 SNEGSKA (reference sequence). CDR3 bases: TGCAGTGCTTCAACCCTCCAGGTCCATAATTCACCCCTCCACTTT. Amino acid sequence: CSASTLQVHNSPLHF.

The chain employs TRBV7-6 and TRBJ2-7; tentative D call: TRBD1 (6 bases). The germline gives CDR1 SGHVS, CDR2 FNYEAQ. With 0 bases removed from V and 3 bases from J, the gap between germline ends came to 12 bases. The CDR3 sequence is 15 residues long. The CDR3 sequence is CASSLATGHSYEQYF. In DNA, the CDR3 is TGTGCCAGCAGCTTAGCAACAGGGCATAGCTACGAGCAGTACTTC.

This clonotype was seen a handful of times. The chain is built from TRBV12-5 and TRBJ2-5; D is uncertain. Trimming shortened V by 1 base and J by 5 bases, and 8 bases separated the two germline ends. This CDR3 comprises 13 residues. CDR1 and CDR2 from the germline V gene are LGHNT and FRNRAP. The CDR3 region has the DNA TGTGCTAGTGGTTTGGACGCCGGGGAGACCCAGTACTTC. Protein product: CASGLDAGETQYF. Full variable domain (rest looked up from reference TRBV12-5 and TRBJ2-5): DARVTQTPRHKVTEMGQEVTMRCQPILGHNTVFWYRQTMMQGLELLAYFRNRAPLDDSGMPKDRFSAEMPDATLATLKIQPSEPRDSAVYFCASGLDAGETQYFGPGTRLLVL.

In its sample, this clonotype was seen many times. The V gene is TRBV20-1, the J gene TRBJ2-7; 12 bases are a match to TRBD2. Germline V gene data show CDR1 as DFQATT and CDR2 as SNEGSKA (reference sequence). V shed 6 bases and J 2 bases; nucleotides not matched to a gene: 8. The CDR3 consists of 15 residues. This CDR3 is CSAPSRTSGTYEQYF. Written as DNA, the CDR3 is TGCAGTGCCCCCTCCCGGACTAGCGGGACCTACGAGCAGTACTTC.

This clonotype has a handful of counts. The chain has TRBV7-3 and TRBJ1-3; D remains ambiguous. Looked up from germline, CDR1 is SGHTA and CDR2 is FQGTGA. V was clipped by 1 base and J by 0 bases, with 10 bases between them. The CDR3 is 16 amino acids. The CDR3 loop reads CASSLSGGSSGNTIYF. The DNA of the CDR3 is TGTGCCAGCAGCTTAAGTGGAGGGAGCTCTGGAAACACCATATATTTT.

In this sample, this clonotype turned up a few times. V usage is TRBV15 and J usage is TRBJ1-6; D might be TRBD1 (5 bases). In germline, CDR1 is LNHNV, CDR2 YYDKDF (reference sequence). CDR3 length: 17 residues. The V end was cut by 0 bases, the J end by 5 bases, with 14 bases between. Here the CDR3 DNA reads TGTGCCACCAGCAGAGATTGGGGCAGGGAGGATAATTCACCCCTCCACTTT. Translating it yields CATSRDWGREDNSPLHF.

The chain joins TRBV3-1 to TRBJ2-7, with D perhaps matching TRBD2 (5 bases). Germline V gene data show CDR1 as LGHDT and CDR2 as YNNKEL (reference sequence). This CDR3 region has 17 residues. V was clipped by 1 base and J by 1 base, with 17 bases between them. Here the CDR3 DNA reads TGTGCCAGCAGCCAAGGCCCGGAACTAGAATTATCCTACGAGCAGTACTTC. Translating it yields CASSQGPELELSYEQYF.

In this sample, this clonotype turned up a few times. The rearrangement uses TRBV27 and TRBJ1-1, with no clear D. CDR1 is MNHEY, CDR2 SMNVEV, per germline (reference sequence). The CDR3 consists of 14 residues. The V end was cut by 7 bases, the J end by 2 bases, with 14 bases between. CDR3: CASNLWASNTEAFF. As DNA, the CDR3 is TGTGCCAGCAATCTGTGGGCATCTAACACTGAAGCTTTCTTT.

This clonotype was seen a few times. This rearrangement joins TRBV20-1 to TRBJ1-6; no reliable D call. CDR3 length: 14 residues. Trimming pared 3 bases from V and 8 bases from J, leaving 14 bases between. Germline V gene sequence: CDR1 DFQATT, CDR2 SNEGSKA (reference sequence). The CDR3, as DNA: TGCAGTGCTAGGAGGACGGTGGGGTATTCACCCCTCCACTTT. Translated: CSARRTVGYSPLHF.

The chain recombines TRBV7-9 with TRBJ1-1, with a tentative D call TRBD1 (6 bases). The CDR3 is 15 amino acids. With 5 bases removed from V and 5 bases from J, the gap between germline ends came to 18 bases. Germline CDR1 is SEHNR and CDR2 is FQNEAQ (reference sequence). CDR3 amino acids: CASSPGDRGVTEAFF. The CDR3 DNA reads TGTGCCAGCAGCCCAGGGGACCGCGGGGTGACTGAAGCTTTCTTT.

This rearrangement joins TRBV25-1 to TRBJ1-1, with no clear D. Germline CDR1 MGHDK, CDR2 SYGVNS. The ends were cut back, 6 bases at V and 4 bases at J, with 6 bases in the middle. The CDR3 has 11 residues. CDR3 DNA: TGTGCCAGCAGGGAGGGCACTGAAGCTTTCTTT. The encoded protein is CASREGTEAFF.

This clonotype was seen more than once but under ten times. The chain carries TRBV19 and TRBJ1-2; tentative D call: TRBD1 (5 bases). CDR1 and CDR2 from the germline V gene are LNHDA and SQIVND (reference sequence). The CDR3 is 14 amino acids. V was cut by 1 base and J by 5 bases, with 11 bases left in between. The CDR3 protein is CASSIVPGLYGYTF. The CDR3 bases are TGTGCCAGTAGTATAGTGCCGGGGCTATATGGCTACACCTTC.

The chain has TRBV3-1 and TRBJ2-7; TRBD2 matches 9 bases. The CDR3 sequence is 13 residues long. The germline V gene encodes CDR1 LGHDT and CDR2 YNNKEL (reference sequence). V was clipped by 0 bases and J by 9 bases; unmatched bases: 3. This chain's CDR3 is CASSQEVAGVQYF. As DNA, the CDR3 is TGTGCCAGCAGCCAAGAGGTAGCGGGGGTGCAGTACTTC.

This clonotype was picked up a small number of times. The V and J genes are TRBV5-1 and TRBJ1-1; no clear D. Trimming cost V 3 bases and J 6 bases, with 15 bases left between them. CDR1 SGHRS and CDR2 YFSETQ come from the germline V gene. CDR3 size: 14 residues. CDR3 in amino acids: CASSSWGVSPEAFF. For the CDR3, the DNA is TGCGCCAGCAGCTCTTGGGGAGTTTCCCCTGAAGCTTTCTTT.